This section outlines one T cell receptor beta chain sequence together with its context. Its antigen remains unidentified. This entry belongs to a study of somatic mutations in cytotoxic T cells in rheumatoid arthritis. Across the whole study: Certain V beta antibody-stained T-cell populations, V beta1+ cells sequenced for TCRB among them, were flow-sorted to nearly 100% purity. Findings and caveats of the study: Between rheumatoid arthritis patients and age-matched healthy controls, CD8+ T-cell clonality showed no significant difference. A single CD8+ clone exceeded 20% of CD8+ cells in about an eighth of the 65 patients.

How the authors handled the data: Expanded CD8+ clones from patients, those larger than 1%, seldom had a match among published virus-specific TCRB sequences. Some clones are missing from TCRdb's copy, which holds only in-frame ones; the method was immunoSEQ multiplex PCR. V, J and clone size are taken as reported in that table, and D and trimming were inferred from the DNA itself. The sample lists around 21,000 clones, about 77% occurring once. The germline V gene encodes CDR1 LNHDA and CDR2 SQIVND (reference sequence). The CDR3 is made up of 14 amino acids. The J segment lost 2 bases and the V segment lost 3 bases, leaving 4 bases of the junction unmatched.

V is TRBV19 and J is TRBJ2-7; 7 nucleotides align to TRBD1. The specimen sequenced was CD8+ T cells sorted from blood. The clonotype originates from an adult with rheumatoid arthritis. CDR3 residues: CASSIVQGAYEQYF. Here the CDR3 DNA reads TGTGCCAGTAGTATTGTTCAGGGGGCCTACGAGCAGTACTTC.